These 20 T cell receptor beta chains originate from one sample sequenced in a study of T cell responses to AZD1222 COVID-19 vaccine. Data came from immunoSEQ multiplex PCR; TCRdb stores just in-frame clones and leaves some out. The data contain some 150,000 clones, approximately 91% of them singletons. The sample here was peripheral blood, taken on day 0 of AZD1222 vaccination. Source of these receptors: an adult in good health.

This clone was observed a single time. V is TRBV2 and J is TRBJ1-3; 7 bases match TRBD1. The length of the CDR3 is 13 residues. V trimming: 6 bases; J trimming: 3 bases; junction bases outside the gene matches: 2. Germline values: CDR1 SNHLY, CDR2 FYNNEI. The CDR3 region is CASSGTDGNTIYF. The CDR3, as DNA: TGTGCCAGCAGCGGGACAGATGGAAACACCATATATTTT. The whole variable domain, remainder taken from reference TRBV2 and TRBJ1-3, is EPEVTQTPSHQVTQMGQEVILRCVPISNHLYFYWYRQILGQKVEFLVSFYNNEISEKSEIFDDQFSVERPDGSNFTLKIRSTKLEDSAMYFCASSGTDGNTIYFGEGSWLTVV.

The V gene is TRBV10-3, the J gene TRBJ2-7; no clear D. The CDR3 is 12 residues long. V dropped 7 bases and J dropped 2 bases, with 9 bases sitting between them. Per germline, CDR1 ENHRY and CDR2 SYGVKD. The CDR3 bases are TGTGCCATCAATTCAGCTCCCTACGAGCAGTACTTC. It translates to CAINSAPYEQYF.

The V gene is TRBV4-3, the J gene TRBJ2-1; 9 bases agree with TRBD1. The V gene's germline CDR1 is LGHNA and CDR2 YSLEER. The V gene end was trimmed by 4 bases and the J gene end by 8 bases; junction bases not matched to a gene: 6. CDR3 length: 14 amino acids. The CDR3 sequence: CASSPRTGDYEQFF. The CDR3 DNA reads as TGCGCCAGCAGCCCCAGGACAGGGGACTATGAGCAGTTCTTC.

The rearrangement joins TRBV6-5 to TRBJ2-3; 11 bases line up with TRBD1. V lost 6 bases, J lost 4 bases, and 3 bases stayed unmatched. CDR3 length equals 14 residues. Germline V gives CDR1 MNHEY, CDR2 SVGAGI. The CDR3: CASSRTGGADTQYF. As DNA, the CDR3 is TGTGCCAGCAGCAGGACAGGGGGCGCAGATACGCAGTATTTT.

The chain employs TRBV10-3 and TRBJ2-7, with D possibly being TRBD1 or TRBD2 (6 bases each). The CDR3 consists of 13 residues. The ends were cut back, 5 bases at V and 12 bases at J, with 20 bases in the middle. The germline gives CDR1 ENHRY, CDR2 SYGVKD. CDR3 region: CAISFTPGGPWYF. The CDR3 DNA follows: TGTGCCATCAGTTTCACCCCCGGGGGCCCCTGGTACTTC.

CDR3 region: CASSLARGIRGANVLTF. CDR3 bases: TGTGCCAGCAGCTTAGCCAGAGGGATCAGAGGGGCCAACGTCCTGACTTTC. V gene TRBV7-9 combines with J gene TRBJ2-6; D may be TRBD2 (5 bases). This CDR3 spans 17 amino acids. The V gene's germline CDR1 is SEHNR and CDR2 FQNEAQ (reference sequence). V lost 0 bases and J 4 bases, leaving 13 bases between the germline ends.

The chain employs TRBV5-4 and TRBJ2-2; a possible D gene is TRBD1 (5 bases). The germline V gene encodes CDR1 SGHNT and CDR2 YYREEE (reference sequence). The CDR3 contains 16 residues. V lost 1 base, J lost 5 bases, and 15 bases lay in between. The CDR3 DNA sequence: TGTGCCAGCAGCTTGTCGACAGCCGTAGGGACCGGGGAGCTGTTTTTT. It yields the protein CASSLSTAVGTGELFF.

V and J are TRBV19 and TRBJ1-1, with D perhaps matching TRBD1 (5 bases). Trimming pared 3 bases from V and 3 bases from J, leaving 14 bases between. CDR3 length: 15 amino acids. Germline loops: CDR1 LNHDA, CDR2 SQIVND (reference sequence). The CDR3 sequence is CASSIDSGGHTEAFF. The DNA for the CDR3 is TGTGCCAGTAGTATTGATAGTGGGGGTCACACTGAAGCTTTCTTT.

The chain combines TRBV2 with TRBJ1-5; the D gene is possibly TRBD1 (6 bases). Germline loops: CDR1 SNHLY, CDR2 FYNNEI. V was cut by 11 bases and J by 0 bases, with 11 bases left in between. This CDR3 has 13 residues. The CDR3 is CACEGDSNQPQHF. CDR3 sequence (DNA): TGTGCCTGCGAGGGGGATAGCAATCAGCCCCAGCATTTT.

The rearrangement uses TRBV5-1 and TRBJ2-3, with TRBD2 matching over 8 bases. CDR1 is SGHRS and CDR2 is YFSETQ in the germline V gene. The V segment lost 3 bases and the J segment 0 bases; nucleotides outside the gene matches: 9. The CDR3 runs to 17 residues. The CDR3 DNA sequence: TGCGCCAGCAGCTCCCTAGCGGGCAGACCTAGCACAGATACGCAGTATTTT. The encoded protein is CASSSLAGRPSTDTQYF.

The chain carries TRBV27 and TRBJ1-2, with D unresolved. The V end lost 4 bases, the J end lost 4 bases, and 7 bases lay between the germline ends. The CDR3 runs to 12 residues. Germline V gene sequence: CDR1 MNHEY, CDR2 SMNVEV (reference sequence). The CDR3 region is CASSSTPYGYTF. For the CDR3, the DNA is TGTGCCAGCAGTTCCACCCCCTATGGCTACACCTTC.

DNA for the CDR3: TGTGCCAGCAGCGTAGCTGCGACAGGAGTCAATGAAAAACTGTTTTTT. As protein: CASSVAATGVNEKLFF. The V and J genes are TRBV9 and TRBJ1-4, with TRBD1 as a possible D gene (6 bases). The CDR3 loop spans 16 amino acids. V lost 0 bases to trimming and J lost 5 bases, with 14 bases between them. Germline V gene data show CDR1 as SGDLS and CDR2 as YYNGEE.

The rearrangement uses TRBV15 and TRBJ1-2; 10 nucleotides match TRBD1. CDR3 length: 14 amino acids. With V trimmed by 1 base and J by 7 bases, 3 bases remained unmatched. The germline V gene has CDR1 LNHNV and CDR2 YYDKDF (reference sequence). The CDR3 here is CATSRGQGAGGYTF. CDR3 DNA sequence: TGTGCCACCAGCAGAGGACAGGGGGCCGGTGGCTACACCTTC.

This chain links TRBV4-1 with TRBJ1-6, with TRBD1 as a possible D gene (5 bases). Germline values: CDR1 MGHRA, CDR2 YSYEKL. Between the trimmed V and J ends, which lost 4 bases and 9 bases, there was a span of 16 bases. This CDR3 is 15 amino acids long. Written as DNA, the CDR3 is TGCGCCAGCAGCCGCGATTATGGTCAGGGTTCACCCCTCCACTTT. The encoded protein is CASSRDYGQGSPLHF.

This rearrangement joins TRBV25-1 to TRBJ2-7, with D uncertain. Deletions cut 8 bases from V and 4 bases from J, with 15 bases between. Germline V gene data show CDR1 as MGHDK and CDR2 as SYGVNS. The CDR3 extends over 13 amino acids. Here the CDR3 reads CASVHRASYEQYF. As DNA, the CDR3 is TGTGCCAGCGTCCACAGAGCTTCTTACGAGCAGTACTTC.

The chain carries TRBV7-2 and TRBJ2-1; tentatively, D is TRBD1 or TRBD2 (5 bases each). Germline V gives CDR1 SGHTA, CDR2 FQGNSA. CDR3 length: 15 residues. The V end was cut by 4 bases, the J end by 1 base, with 11 bases between. CDR3 in amino acids: CASSWDPGSYNEQFF. The CDR3 nucleotides read TGTGCCAGCAGCTGGGACCCGGGGTCCTACAATGAGCAGTTCTTC.

The rearrangement links TRBV19 to TRBJ2-3; 9 bases align to TRBD2. With V trimmed by 8 bases and J by 3 bases, 9 bases remained unmatched. Germline CDR1 LNHDA, CDR2 SQIVND (reference sequence). The CDR3 totals 15 residues. The CDR3 spells CASVRGSGRTDTQYF. The CDR3 DNA follows: TGTGCCAGTGTTAGGGGTAGCGGGAGAACAGATACGCAGTATTTT.

The gene calls are TRBV6-2 or TRBV6-3 and TRBJ2-7; D ambiguous. The V end lost 6 bases, the J end lost 3 bases, and 9 bases lay between the germline ends. Germline values: CDR1 MNHEY, CDR2 SVGEGT. The CDR3 spans 12 residues. CDR3 DNA sequence: TGTGCCAGCAGCCCTGGTGGCTACGAGCAGTACTTC. Translation: CASSPGGYEQYF.

The chain employs TRBV5-4 and TRBJ1-3; D remains ambiguous. Trimming cost V 0 bases and J 2 bases, with 6 bases left between them. The CDR3 extends over 14 amino acids. Germline CDR1 reads SGHNT; CDR2 reads YYREEE (reference sequence). The DNA for the CDR3 is TGTGCCAGCAGCTTGGTAGGGACTGGAAACACCATATATTTT. Translated: CASSLVGTGNTIYF.

The CDR3, as DNA: TGTGCCAGCAGCGCAGACCCCAGGGGTTGGGGCACTGAAGCTTTCTTT. Translated: CASSADPRGWGTEAFF. This chain uses TRBV5-4 with TRBJ1-1; D is perhaps TRBD1 (6 bases). Germline CDR1 and CDR2: SGHNT and YYREEE (reference sequence). Trimming took 4 bases from V and 4 from J, leaving 20 bases between them. The CDR3 runs 16 residues.